The rows below give T cell receptor beta chains drawn from one sample of a study of TIL therapy for anti-PD-1-resistant metastatic lung cancer. The protocol was immunoSEQ multiplex PCR, while the TCRdb copy is restricted to in-frame clones and leaves out a portion. This sample has about 95,000 clones, with roughly two thirds found just once. This material consisted of tumor tissue, taken at baseline. The receptors stem from a person aged 25 to 80 with non-small cell lung cancer. Both conserved end residues are trimmed from each CDR3. Size tells how often a clone was seen (once, few, many) or the class of an expanded clone, and some rows leave it out.

clone_size	v_call	j_call	cdr3_aa
.	TRBV19	TRBJ2-3	ASSASGGSDTQY
.	TRBV15	TRBJ1-1	ATSRDQGAFTEAF
.	TRBV27	TRBJ2-5	ASSLSPGGETQY
.	TRBV29-1	TRBJ2-7	SVLAGDYEQY
.	TRBV7-2	TRBJ2-7	ASSSQKPPYEQY
few	TRBV30	TRBJ1-2	AWSPDGTYGYT
.	TRBV19	TRBJ1-5	ASSITGASLQPQH
.	TRBV7-8	TRBJ2-5	ASEGPETQY
.	TRBV10-3	TRBJ1-4	AISEGETGGNEKLF
few	TRBV3-1/TRBV3-2	TRBJ1-2	ASSHRQGALSGGYT
few	TRBV18	TRBJ2-2	ASEYNPAGELF
.	TRBV6-1	TRBJ1-1	ASSEQGNTEAF
.	TRBV11-3	TRBJ2-7	ASSPGLAGATEQY
.	TRBV28	TRBJ1-1	ASSPQTPAAF
.	TRBV4-3	TRBJ1-6	ASSQDTGRANNSPLH
.	TRBV24-1	TRBJ2-5	ATSDPGTGQGETQY
.	TRBV6-1	TRBJ1-1	ASSETRARTEAF
.	TRBV10-3	TRBJ1-2	AISGTGDYGYT
.	TRBV19	TRBJ1-1	ASSMNREAF
.	TRBV5-1	TRBJ2-1	ASSPGGSGDNEQF
once	TRBV7-3	TRBJ2-7	ASRLDTYEQY
.	TRBV28	TRBJ2-1	ASSSSSFGGSYNEQF
few	TRBV7-9	TRBJ2-2	ASSFWGANTGELF
once	TRBV27	TRBJ2-3	ASRGQGQIRTDTQY
.	TRBV18	TRBJ2-1	ASSPQGALNEQF
.	TRBV2	TRBJ2-1	ASSEGGAGTDEQF
.	TRBV7-3	TRBJ2-1	AIVEGEQF
.	TRBV6-6	TRBJ2-3	ASSPGLAGEVDTQY
.	TRBV29-1	TRBJ1-5	SVQDGDQPQH
.	TRBV5-1	TRBJ2-4	ASSSGQGLGKNIQY
.	TRBV5-1	TRBJ2-1	ASSPGRTSYNEQF
few	TRBV7-9	TRBJ1-3	ASSLGGGRRTIY
few	TRBV5-1	TRBJ1-5	ASSKEGDRPQH
.	TRBV21-1	TRBJ1-5	ASSKKRGKQDRLNQPQH
.	TRBV5-4	TRBJ2-5	ASSPSAQLQETQY
few	TRBV18	TRBJ1-1	ASSPWQNTEAF
.	TRBV19	TRBJ2-1	ASSIRLARYNEQF
.	TRBV11-2	TRBJ1-2	ASSSFLGSNGYT
.	TRBV6-5	TRBJ1-1	ASSSDRGTEAF
.	TRBV12-3/TRBV12-4	TRBJ2-5	ASRALETQY
medium-sized	TRBV30	TRBJ2-7	AWSLGPYEQY
.	TRBV4-3	TRBJ2-5	ASSQDSHLETQY
few	TRBV7-8	TRBJ2-7	ASSLTGESYEQY
.	TRBV28	TRBJ2-4	ASSNLGAGENIQY
few	TRBV6-5	TRBJ2-2	ASSSPGELF
few	TRBV20-1	TRBJ1-4	SARGREKLF
.	TRBV2	TRBJ2-5	ASSGSGGETQY
.	TRBV5-1	TRBJ1-1	ASRTNPEGTEAF
.	TRBV7-2	TRBJ1-2	ASTATVTNYGYT